Following are 12 T cell receptor beta chains from one sample sequenced in a study of control samples from healthy donors and cancer patients. The method was immunoSEQ multiplex PCR; TCRdb's version includes in-frame clones alone and lacks a portion of them. This repertoire shows around 57,000 clones, around 93% found once; its top ten account for around 0.9%. Sequencing was done on a sample of PBMCs. The source is a man aged 25 to 45 with colorectal cancer.

This chain uses TRBV4-2 with TRBJ1-5, with 7 bases matching TRBD1. The CDR3 has 15 amino acids. After removal of 6 bases from V and 0 bases from J, the junction contained 5 bases not matched to a gene. CDR1 LGHNA and CDR2 YNFKEQ come from the germline V gene. The CDR3 protein is CASSPGQLSNQPQHF. As DNA, the CDR3 is TGTGCCAGCAGTCCGGGACAGCTTAGCAATCAGCCCCAGCATTTT.

The chain has TRBV2 and TRBJ2-1, with 7 bases fitting TRBD2. CDR1 SNHLY and CDR2 FYNNEI come from the germline V gene. With V trimmed by 5 bases and J by 6 bases, 4 bases remained unmatched. CDR3 length equals 13 residues. CDR3 residues: CASSPRTSNEQFF. CDR3 bases: TGTGCCAGCAGTCCACGGACTAGCAATGAGCAGTTCTTC.

In DNA form, the CDR3 reads TGCGCCAGCAGCCATTTATACAGGGAAGAGACCCAGTACTTC. Protein sequence: CASSHLYREETQYF. This chain uses TRBV4-3 with TRBJ2-5, with D tentatively TRBD1 (6 bases). The V and J ends lost 3 bases and 3 bases respectively, with 11 bases between them. Germline-derived CDR1 and CDR2 are LGHNA and YSLEER. CDR3 length: 14 residues.

The genes are TRBV6-5 and TRBJ1-1; D is unresolved. Trimming took off 5 bases at V and 12 bases at J, with 16 bases between the two ends. The V gene's germline CDR1 is MNHEY and CDR2 SVGAGI. This CDR3 comprises 12 residues. The DNA of the CDR3 is TGTGCCAGCAGTCCTGACATCGTTACAACTTTCTTT. It codes for CASSPDIVTTFF.

V usage is TRBV3-1 (or the pseudogene TRBV3-2) and J usage is TRBJ2-5; D unresolved. The CDR3 sequence is 13 residues long. Germline V gene lookup returns CDR1 LGHDT and CDR2 YNNKEL (reference sequence). The germline V and J ends were trimmed by 3 bases and 4 bases, with 9 bases remaining between them. The CDR3 DNA reads as TGTGCCAGCAGCCACGAAATCGGAGAGACCCAGTACTTC. Amino acids: CASSHEIGETQYF.

The V and J genes are TRBV18 and TRBJ2-1, with D unresolved. Trimming removed 3 bases from V and 4 bases from J, with 16 bases in between. The germline gives CDR1 KGHSH, CDR2 LQKENI. The CDR3 has 16 residues. The CDR3 reads CASSPWSTPVYNEQFF. The DNA for the CDR3 is TGTGCCAGCTCACCTTGGTCGACTCCAGTTTACAATGAGCAGTTCTTC.

To note about this clone: The sample carries other DNA sequences with the same CDR3. J is TRBJ2-7 and V is TRBV19; D not resolved. The length of the CDR3 is 13 residues. In germline, CDR1 is LNHDA, CDR2 SQIVND (reference sequence). With 4 bases removed from V and 2 bases from J, the gap between germline ends came to 9 bases. DNA for the CDR3: TGTGCCAGTAGTAAACAGAGAACCTACGAGCAGTACTTC. Its protein is CASSKQRTYEQYF.

The chain recombines TRBV13 with TRBJ2-7; D perhaps matches TRBD1 (6 bases). Trimming took off 0 bases at V and 2 bases at J, with 14 bases between the two ends. Germline V lookup: CDR1 PRHDT, CDR2 FYEKMQ (reference sequence). The CDR3 has 16 amino acids. The CDR3 spells CASSLGLRDIAYEQYF. The CDR3 coding sequence is TGTGCCAGCAGCTTAGGTCTTCGGGACATTGCCTACGAGCAGTACTTC.

The chain links TRBV7-8 to TRBJ2-2; no firm D call. V lost 1 base, J lost 8 bases, and 20 bases lay in between. The V gene's germline CDR1 is SGHVS and CDR2 FQNEAQ. The CDR3 is made up of 17 amino acids. The CDR3 is CASSLEAGEPPVGELFF. The DNA for the CDR3 is TGTGCCAGCAGCTTAGAAGCCGGAGAACCACCTGTTGGGGAGCTGTTTTTT.

The chain recombines TRBV7-9 with TRBJ2-3; 8 positions match TRBD2. J gave up 2 bases and V 5 bases, and 6 bases lay outside the gene matches. The CDR3 length is 15 residues. Germline V gene lookup returns CDR1 SEHNR and CDR2 FQNEAQ (reference sequence). The CDR3 spells CASSPVAGITDTQYF. The CDR3 DNA follows: TGTGCCAGCAGCCCCGTAGCGGGGATCACAGATACGCAGTATTTT.

This chain links TRBV7-6 with TRBJ1-1; D is unresolved. V lost 1 base and J lost 1, with 4 bases in between. CDR1 and CDR2 (germline): SGHVS, FNYEAQ. The CDR3 is 13 residues long. The CDR3 reads CASSLVGNTEAFF. CDR3 nucleotides: TGTGCCAGCAGCTTAGTAGGGAACACTGAAGCTTTCTTT. Together with reference TRBV7-6 and TRBJ1-1, the CDR3 gives the full variable domain: GAGVSQSPRYKVTKRGQDVALRCDPISGHVSLYWYRQALGQGPEFLTYFNYEAQQDKSGLPNDRFSAERPEGSISTLTIQRTEQRDSAMYRCASSLVGNTEAFFGQGTRLTVV.

The chain has TRBV10-3 and TRBJ2-1; TRBD1 matches at 9 bases. The CDR3 extends over 16 amino acids. The V segment lost 6 bases and the J segment 0 bases; nucleotides outside the gene matches: 6. Germline V gives CDR1 ENHRY, CDR2 SYGVKD. DNA of the CDR3: TGTGCCATCAGCCCGACAGGGGGAGGCTCCTACAATGAGCAGTTCTTC. Its translation: CAISPTGGGSYNEQFF.